This T cell receptor beta chain was obtained from a study of patients and donors after allogeneic stem cell transplantation. The CDR3 totals 12 residues. Germline V gene lookup returns CDR1 ENHRY and CDR2 SYGVKD. V dropped 10 bases and J dropped 8 bases, with 15 bases sitting between them. TCRdb redid the calling of the RT-PCR reads with MiXCR, one entry per CDR3 protein. The sample lists roughly 960,000 distinct CDR3 sequences; around 17% were seen once. This clonotype was obtained from a human donor who was either an allogeneic HSCT recipient or a stem cell or donor lymphocyte infusion donor (not recorded which). It is not recorded whose cells these are; they may come from a transplant donor. The genes are TRBV10-3 and TRBJ2-1; D unresolved. Sequencing input: blood, either unsorted or a sorted T cell fraction (not recorded which). This CDR3 is CATEANSYEQFF. As DNA, the CDR3 is TGTGCCACCGAAGCCAACTCTTATGAGCAGTTCTTC.